The 21 T cell receptor beta chains given below trace back to one sample, sequenced in a study of blood T cell repertoires in COVID-19. TCRdb's table, derived via immunoSEQ multiplex PCR, lists solely in-frame clones and lacks some. The sample includes 240,000 or so clones, 70% to 85% of them seen just once. The sample comprised peripheral blood. Receptors were obtained from a woman aged 80 or over with acute or convalescent COVID-19.

V usage is TRBV7-6 and J usage is TRBJ2-7; 7 nucleotides match TRBD1. V was clipped by 5 bases and J by 2 bases; unmatched bases: 9. The CDR3 has 15 residues. Germline values: CDR1 SGHVS, CDR2 FNYEAQ. CDR3 residues: CASSPEGQRPYEQYF. CDR3 in DNA: TGTGCCAGCAGCCCCGAGGGACAGCGCCCCTACGAGCAGTACTTC.

The rearrangement joins TRBV30 to TRBJ1-5, with 8 bases fitting TRBD1. CDR1 and CDR2 from the germline V gene are GTSNPN and SVGIG (reference sequence). V shed 4 bases, J shed 7 bases, and the junction held 6 bases outside the gene matches. The CDR3 contains 13 residues. CDR3 nucleotides: TGTGCCTGGAATCAGGGGGCAGGCCAGCCCCAGCATTTT. It codes for CAWNQGAGQPQHF.

The chain has TRBV11-2 and TRBJ2-5; weak D call: TRBD1 (5 bases). Germline V gene sequence: CDR1 SGHAT, CDR2 FQNNGV. Trimming took off 0 bases at V and 5 bases at J, with 13 bases between the two ends. There are 15 residues in the CDR3. CDR3 protein: CASSLDRTPDETQYF. The DNA for the CDR3 is TGTGCCAGCAGCTTAGATCGGACACCTGACGAGACCCAGTACTTC.

The chain employs TRBV5-1 and TRBJ2-1; 7 nucleotides agree with TRBD2. The CDR3 runs 14 residues. Unmatched junction bases numbered 3, after V lost 0 bases and J lost 6 bases. Germline CDR1 and CDR2: SGHRS and YFSETQ. In DNA form, the CDR3 reads TGCGCCAGCAGCTTGGAGGGGAGGGCCAATGAGCAGTTCTTC. Its protein is CASSLEGRANEQFF.

The chain is built from TRBV5-1 and TRBJ1-6; 8 nucleotides agree with TRBD1. J lost 9 bases, V lost 2 bases, and 4 bases had no gene match. The CDR3 loop spans 14 amino acids. Per the germline V gene, CDR1 is SGHRS and CDR2 is YFSETQ. CDR3 region: CASSFGTGSSPLHF. CDR3 DNA sequence: TGCGCCAGCAGCTTTGGGACAGGCAGTTCACCCCTCCACTTT.

V usage is TRBV2 and J usage is TRBJ1-1; 8 bases fit TRBD1. The CDR3 runs 13 residues. The germline gives CDR1 SNHLY, CDR2 FYNNEI. The V and J ends lost 3 bases and 3 bases, in that order; junction bases with no gene match: 0. The CDR3 coding sequence is TGTGCCAGCAGTGACAGGGGGCACACTGAAGCTTTCTTT. Amino acids: CASSDRGHTEAFF.

The chain has TRBV19 and TRBJ2-1, with TRBD2 matching over 12 bases. CDR3 length: 16 amino acids. With 5 bases clipped from V and 4 bases from J, the junction kept 6 bases outside the gene matches. Germline V gene sequence: CDR1 LNHDA, CDR2 SQIVND (reference sequence). The CDR3 sequence: CASSALAGGLYNEQFF. CDR3 sequence (DNA): TGTGCCAGTAGTGCGCTAGCGGGAGGGTTGTACAATGAGCAGTTCTTC.

This rearrangement joins TRBV7-9 to TRBJ1-5; unclear D gene. The CDR3 spans 13 residues. V shed 0 bases and J shed 4 bases, with 4 bases lying between them. The germline V gene has CDR1 SEHNR and CDR2 FQNEAQ (reference sequence). In nucleotides, the CDR3 is TGTGCCAGCAGCTTAGCCGTGAATCAGCCCCAGCATTTT. Its protein is CASSLAVNQPQHF.

The chain is built from TRBV6-5 and TRBJ2-5; D may be TRBD1 (5 bases). Looked up from germline, CDR1 is MNHEY and CDR2 is SVGAGI. The V end lost 6 bases, the J end lost 9 bases, and 14 bases lay between the germline ends. The CDR3 loop spans 12 amino acids. In nucleotides, the CDR3 is TGTGCCAGCAGACAGGCGCATGGGGCCCAGTACTTC. It translates to CASRQAHGAQYF.

The chain links TRBV7-2 to TRBJ2-3, with 7 bases identical to TRBD1. Trimming took 4 bases from V and 3 from J; bases not matched to a gene: 7. Germline V CDR1 and CDR2: SGHTA, FQGNSA. This CDR3 has 15 residues. CDR3 region: CASSSRQGSTDTQYF. CDR3 nucleotides: TGTGCCAGCAGCTCGAGACAGGGTTCAACAGATACGCAGTATTTT.

The table lists this clone with a count of one. The chain is built from TRBV5-5 and TRBJ1-1, with 7 nucleotides matching TRBD1. Trimming took 2 bases from V and 4 from J; bases not matched to a gene: 8. This CDR3 spans 15 amino acids. CDR1 is SGHKS, CDR2 YYEKEE, per germline (reference sequence). This chain's CDR3 is CASSLDRVGGTEAFF. Written as DNA, the CDR3 is TGTGCCAGCAGCTTAGACAGGGTGGGTGGCACTGAAGCTTTCTTT.

The V and J genes are TRBV7-9 and TRBJ1-2; TRBD1 agrees at 10 bases. The CDR3 runs 16 residues. V lost 1 base to trimming and J lost 8 bases; unmatched junction nucleotides: 10. Germline V gives CDR1 SEHNR, CDR2 FQNEAQ (reference sequence). The CDR3 nucleotides are TGTGCCAGCAGCTTAGACGGGGACAGGGGCGAACGCGGCTACACCTTC. This encodes CASSLDGDRGERGYTF.

Worth noting for this clone: One end of the junction varies from germline; a read error may be responsible. The rearrangement uses TRBV7-7 and TRBJ2-3; D may match TRBD1 or TRBD2 (5 bases each). The CDR3 is 15 amino acids. CDR1 and CDR2 from the germline V gene are SSHAT and FNYEAQ (reference sequence). The DNA of the CDR3 is TGTGCTAGCAGCTTAGGGGCGGGCATCACAGATACGCAGTATTTT. It translates to CASSLGAGITDTQYF.

The rearrangement uses TRBV6-2 or TRBV6-3 and TRBJ2-1; 8 bases are shared with TRBD2. Germline trimming cut 5 bases from V and 10 bases from J; bases unmatched to any gene: 13. The CDR3 totals 15 residues. Germline V lookup: CDR1 MNHEY, CDR2 SVGEGT. The CDR3 sequence: CASSRFREGHGEQFF. The CDR3 region has the DNA TGTGCCAGCAGTAGGTTTCGGGAGGGCCATGGGGAGCAGTTCTTC.

The chain recombines TRBV28 with TRBJ1-1; D unclear. The germline V gene has CDR1 MDHEN and CDR2 SYDVKM. The V end lost 7 bases, the J end lost 1 base, and 7 bases lay between the germline ends. CDR3 size: 12 residues. The DNA for the CDR3 is TGTGCCAGCACCCCCAGGAACACTGAAGCTTTCTTT. Residues: CASTPRNTEAFF.

The chain carries TRBV5-1 and TRBJ2-2, with TRBD2 matching 11 bases. The germline V gene encodes CDR1 SGHRS and CDR2 YFSETQ. V shed 4 bases, J shed 3 bases, and the junction held 2 bases outside the gene matches. CDR3 size: 15 residues. This chain's CDR3 is CASSRGLADTGELFF. CDR3 coding DNA: TGCGCCAGCAGCAGGGGACTAGCGGACACCGGGGAGCTGTTTTTT.

This chain joins TRBV3-1 (or the pseudogene TRBV3-2) and TRBJ2-7; no definite D call. The CDR3 is 13 residues long. Trimming removed 4 bases at V and 5 bases at J, with 12 bases between. Looked up from germline, CDR1 is LGHDT and CDR2 is YNNKEL (reference sequence). CDR3 in DNA: TGTGCCAGCAGCCTAACGGGTCCGGACGAGCAGTACTTC. Protein: CASSLTGPDEQYF.

This clone was seen only a few times. The chain uses TRBV3-1 (or the pseudogene TRBV3-2) and TRBJ2-7; weak D call: TRBD2 (5 bases). CDR1 is LGHDT and CDR2 is YNNKEL in the germline V gene (reference sequence). The length of the CDR3 is 13 residues. Trimming shortened V by 1 base and J by 7 bases, and 11 bases separated the two germline ends. The CDR3 DNA is TGTGCCAGCAGCCAAGCCTGGACGGGGGAGCAGTACTTC. This encodes CASSQAWTGEQYF.

This chain uses TRBV7-7 with TRBJ1-3; D is unclear. The germline gives CDR1 SSHAT, CDR2 FNYEAQ (reference sequence). The CDR3 covers 14 residues. V gave up 5 bases and J gave up 0 bases, with 8 bases separating them. This chain's CDR3 is CASSPLSSGNTIYF. CDR3 nucleotides: TGTGCCAGCAGCCCGTTGAGCTCTGGAAACACCATATATTTT.

This chain uses TRBV5-1 with TRBJ1-4; TRBD1 agrees at 9 bases. Germline lookup yields CDR1 SGHRS and CDR2 YFSETQ. The CDR3 has 14 residues. The V segment lost 5 bases and the J segment 7 bases; nucleotides outside the gene matches: 6. The CDR3 sequence is CASRPGTGSEKLFF. The CDR3 DNA reads TGCGCCAGCAGACCCGGGACAGGGAGTGAAAAACTGTTTTTT.

This clone appeared once. The chain employs TRBV6-5 and TRBJ1-1; no clear D. The CDR3 runs 12 residues. The germline gives CDR1 MNHEY, CDR2 SVGAGI. V lost 6 bases, J lost 5 bases, and 10 bases lay in between. CDR3 amino acids: CASSRDMTEAFF. The CDR3 DNA is TGTGCCAGCAGCCGAGACATGACTGAAGCTTTCTTT.